The 21 T cell receptor beta chains below were found in one sample sequenced in a study of early T cells in non-severe SARS-CoV-2 infection. TCRdb ran MiXCR on the 5' RACE reads and lists one entry per CDR3 protein. The sample includes some 16,000 distinct CDR3 sequences, more than 4.5% of them seen just once. Sequencing used whole blood. The receptors shown here come from an adult who was a healthcare worker with PCR-confirmed SARS-CoV-2 infection or an uninfected control (not recorded which).

This clonotype is judged medium-sized. The chain has TRBV24-1 and TRBJ2-1; D unresolved. Germline CDR1 is KGHDR and CDR2 is SFDVKD. The germline V and J ends were trimmed by 3 bases and 5 bases, with 25 bases remaining between them. The length of the CDR3 is 19 residues. The CDR3 DNA sequence: TGTGCCACCAGTGATAGTAAGGCGGTGGCCTTCCCACAGAACAATGAGCAGTTCTTC. This gives the protein CATSDSKAVAFPQNNEQFF.

Ten or more counts support this clonotype. The chain joins TRBV5-4 to TRBJ2-5; TRBD1 is a possible D gene (5 bases). Between the trimmed V and J ends, which lost 4 bases and 2 bases, there was a span of 18 bases. CDR1 is SGHNT, CDR2 YYREEE, per germline (reference sequence). This CDR3 spans 16 amino acids. CDR3 nucleotide sequence: TGTGCCAGCAGCGAGACGACAGTGGTTGATCAAGAGACCCAGTACTTC. Protein sequence: CASSETTVVDQETQYF.

V is TRBV7-9 and J is TRBJ1-1, with 10 bases matching TRBD1. V shed 3 bases and J 7 bases; nucleotides not matched to a gene: 11. The V gene's germline CDR1 is SEHNR and CDR2 FQNEAQ (reference sequence). The CDR3 runs 16 residues. CDR3 nucleotides: TGTGCCAGCAGCTTCCCTTTACGGACAGGGGGGAGTGAAGCTTTCTTT. It is translated as CASSFPLRTGGSEAFF. Together with reference TRBV7-9 and TRBJ1-1, the CDR3 gives the full variable domain: DTGVSQNPRHKITKRGQNVTFRCDPISEHNRLYWYRQTLGQGPEFLTYFQNEAQLEKSRLLSDRFSAERPKGSFSTLEIQRTEQGDSAMYLCASSFPLRTGGSEAFFGQGTRLTVV.

This clonotype has a count of ten or more. The rearrangement uses TRBV15 and TRBJ1-5, with TRBD1 matching 7 bases. This CDR3 is 14 amino acids long. Germline CDR1 LNHNV, CDR2 YYDKDF (reference sequence). The trim removed 1 base at V and 6 bases at J, leaving 3 bases unmatched. CDR3 sequence (DNA): TGTGCCACCAGCAGAGGACAGGGACCTCAGCCCCAGCATTTT. This sequence encodes CATSRGQGPQPQHF.

This chain uses TRBV7-3 with TRBJ2-7; 7 nucleotides line up with TRBD2. V was pared by 5 bases and J by 4 bases, with 5 bases of the junction left unmatched. CDR1 is SGHTA, CDR2 FQGTGA, per germline. This CDR3 contains 13 residues. The CDR3 reads CASSPGLPYEQYF. The CDR3 DNA is TGTGCCAGCAGCCCGGGACTACCTTACGAGCAGTACTTC.

This clonotype was counted many times. The CDR3 is CASSPSGTTTGGNQPQHF. The CDR3 bases are TGTGCCAGCAGCCCCTCCGGGACAACCACCGGGGGCAATCAGCCCCAGCATTTT. V usage is TRBV11-2 and J usage is TRBJ1-5; D possibly corresponds to TRBD1 (6 bases). Deletions cut 5 bases from V and 2 bases from J, with 22 bases between. The length of the CDR3 is 18 residues. Germline CDR1 and CDR2: SGHAT and FQNNGV.

This clonotype is medium-sized by share. The J gene is TRBJ2-5, the V gene TRBV20-1; 7 bases align to TRBD2. Trimming cost V 6 bases and J 2 bases; bases outside gene matches: 12. The CDR3 runs 15 residues. Germline values: CDR1 DFQATT, CDR2 SNEGSKA (reference sequence). CDR3 bases: TGCAGTGCCACTTATTACGGGAGGAGTCAAGAGACCCAGTACTTC. Translating gives CSATYYGRSQETQYF.

This clonotype was recorded many times. The gene calls are TRBV19 and TRBJ1-5; 8 bases map to TRBD1. Germline V CDR1 and CDR2: LNHDA, SQIVND (reference sequence). Germline trimming cut 5 bases from V and 4 bases from J; bases unmatched to any gene: 10. This CDR3 has 16 residues. CDR3 region: CASSLSGTGLNQPQHF. The CDR3 DNA sequence: TGTGCCAGTAGTCTCTCCGGGACAGGCCTTAATCAGCCCCAGCATTTT.

This clonotype is classed as medium-sized. The chain has TRBV20-1 and TRBJ2-5; 14 bases line up with TRBD2. Per the germline V gene, CDR1 is DFQATT and CDR2 is SNEGSKA (reference sequence). J lost 4 bases, V lost 3 bases, and 7 bases had no gene match. The CDR3 spans 16 residues. The CDR3 is CSARGVTSGRVETQYF. CDR3 nucleotide sequence: TGCAGTGCTAGGGGCGTGACTAGCGGGAGGGTAGAGACCCAGTACTTC.

Judged by abundance, this clonotype is medium-sized. The chain recombines TRBV20-1 with TRBJ1-1; D is possibly TRBD1 (6 bases). Germline values: CDR1 DFQATT, CDR2 SNEGSKA (reference sequence). Trimming pared 0 bases from V and 0 bases from J, leaving 11 bases between. This CDR3 spans 15 amino acids. CDR3 residues: CSARDVGGLNTEAFF. The CDR3 DNA sequence: TGCAGTGCTAGAGATGTCGGGGGGCTGAACACTGAAGCTTTCTTT.

This clonotype was recorded at least ten times. The chain couples TRBV2 to TRBJ2-1, with D unresolved. The ends were cut back, 4 bases at V and 7 bases at J, with 11 bases in the middle. CDR1 and CDR2 from the germline V gene are SNHLY and FYNNEI. CDR3 length equals 13 residues. As DNA, the CDR3 is TGTGCCAGCAGTGTAGGTCCTGGGAATGAGCAGTTCTTC. Residues: CASSVGPGNEQFF.

Relative to its sample, this clonotype is medium-sized. The chain has TRBV12-3 or TRBV12-4 and TRBJ2-5; 12 bases line up with TRBD2. The CDR3 has 16 amino acids. Trimming at V came to 4 bases and at J to 3 bases, leaving 6 bases not matched to a gene. In nucleotides, the CDR3 is TGTGCCAGCAGTTGGACTAGCGGGATTGGAGAAGAGACCCAGTACTTC. Amino acids: CASSWTSGIGEETQYF.

This clonotype is categorized as medium-sized. The chain links TRBV12-3 or TRBV12-4 to TRBJ1-1; no firm D call. V lost 6 bases to trimming and J lost 0 bases, with 8 bases between them. The CDR3 is 13 residues long. The DNA for the CDR3 is TGTGCCAGCAGGGGCTCGGTGAACACTGAAGCTTTCTTT. It translates to CASRGSVNTEAFF.

The V call is TRBV7-2, the J call TRBJ1-2, with TRBD1 as a possible D gene (6 bases). This CDR3 comprises 13 residues. The germline V gene has CDR1 SGHTA and CDR2 FQGNSA. V lost 5 bases and J 6 bases, leaving 13 bases between the germline ends. CDR3: CASSTGAGDGYTF. CDR3 in DNA: TGTGCCAGCAGCACGGGCGCAGGGGATGGCTACACCTTC.

This clonotype is deemed medium-sized. The CDR3 protein is CASSVGLNTGELFF. The DNA of the CDR3 is TGTGCCAGCAGCGTGGGACTTAACACCGGGGAGCTGTTTTTT. The chain combines TRBV7-3 with TRBJ2-2; possibly TRBD2 for D (6 bases). Germline V gives CDR1 SGHTA, CDR2 FQGTGA. Trimming cost V 5 bases and J 2 bases, with 9 bases left between them. This CDR3 spans 14 amino acids.

This clonotype was picked up many times. This chain uses TRBV20-1 with TRBJ2-3; TRBD2 matches 8 bases. The junction had 8 bases not matched to a gene; V was cut back by 0 bases and J by 6 bases. Germline V CDR1 and CDR2: DFQATT, SNEGSKA (reference sequence). The CDR3 spans 15 residues. The CDR3 sequence is CSARDLAGGWDTQYF. Written as DNA, the CDR3 is TGCAGTGCTAGAGATCTAGCGGGCGGGTGGGATACGCAGTATTTT.

This clonotype was detected ten times or more. The chain couples TRBV20-1 to TRBJ2-3; tentative D call: TRBD2 (5 bases). The CDR3 runs to 13 residues. Germline CDR1 is DFQATT and CDR2 is SNEGSKA (reference sequence). The V end lost 4 bases, the J end lost 3 bases, and 11 bases lay between the germline ends. CDR3 sequence (DNA): TGCAGTGCTAAAAAGGACTCGACAGATACGCAGTATTTT. Encoded protein: CSAKKDSTDTQYF.

This clonotype was counted ten times or more. The rearrangement uses TRBV20-1 and TRBJ2-7; D is possibly TRBD2 (5 bases). This CDR3 has 14 residues. V was clipped by 0 bases and J by 4 bases, with 13 bases between them. CDR1 is DFQATT and CDR2 is SNEGSKA in the germline V gene (reference sequence). This chain's CDR3 is CSARDSRRWYEQYF. CDR3 sequence (DNA): TGCAGTGCTAGAGATTCCCGGAGGTGGTACGAGCAGTACTTC.

In its sample, this clonotype was seen many times. CDR3: CASSFQGRDTQYF. CDR3 nucleotide sequence: TGCGCCAGCAGCTTTCAGGGAAGAGATACGCAGTATTTT. The V call is TRBV5-1, the J call TRBJ2-3, with D possibly TRBD1 on 5 matching bases. Germline CDR1 SGHRS, CDR2 YFSETQ. V dropped 2 bases and J dropped 5 bases, with 9 bases sitting between them. The CDR3 totals 13 residues.

In this sample, this clonotype turned up many times. The chain joins TRBV7-6 to TRBJ1-2; D not resolved. The germline V and J ends were trimmed by 0 bases and 5 bases, with 10 bases remaining between them. There are 14 residues in the CDR3. Germline CDR1 and CDR2: SGHVS and FNYEAQ. The CDR3 region is CASSLAPAGYGYTF. CDR3 bases: TGTGCCAGCAGCTTAGCCCCGGCGGGGTATGGCTACACCTTC. The full variable domain, completed using reference TRBV7-6 and TRBJ1-2, is GAGVSQSPRYKVTKRGQDVALRCDPISGHVSLYWYRQALGQGPEFLTYFNYEAQQDKSGLPNDRFSAERPEGSISTLTIQRTEQRDSAMYRCASSLAPAGYGYTFGSGTRLTVV.

This clonotype was counted many times. The V gene is TRBV18, the J gene TRBJ1-1, with D tentatively TRBD1 (6 bases). The CDR3 has 13 residues. Germline V gene lookup returns CDR1 KGHSH and CDR2 LQKENI. V lost 5 bases and J lost 2, with 9 bases in between. CDR3 sequence reads: CASSTDRNTEAFF. CDR3 nucleotide sequence: TGTGCCAGCTCAACGGACAGAAACACTGAAGCTTTCTTT.